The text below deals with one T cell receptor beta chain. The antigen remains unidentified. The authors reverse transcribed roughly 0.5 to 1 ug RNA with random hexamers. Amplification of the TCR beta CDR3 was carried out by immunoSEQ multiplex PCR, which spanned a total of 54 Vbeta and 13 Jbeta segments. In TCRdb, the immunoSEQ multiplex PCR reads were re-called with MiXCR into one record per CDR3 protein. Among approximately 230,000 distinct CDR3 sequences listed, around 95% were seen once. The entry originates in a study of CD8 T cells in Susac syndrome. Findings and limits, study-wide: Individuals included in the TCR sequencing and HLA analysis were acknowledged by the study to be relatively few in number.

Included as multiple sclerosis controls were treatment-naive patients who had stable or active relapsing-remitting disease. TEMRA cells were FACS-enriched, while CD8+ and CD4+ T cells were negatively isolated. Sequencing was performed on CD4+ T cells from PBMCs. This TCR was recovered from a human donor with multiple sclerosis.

The CDR3: CASSSQTSAIQETQYF. The CDR3 coding sequence is TGTGCCAGCAGCTCCCAGACTAGCGCGATCCAAGAGACCCAGTACTTC. The V and J genes are TRBV3-1 and TRBJ2-5, with 8 positions matching TRBD2. The CDR3 loop spans 16 amino acids. The J segment lost 1 base and the V segment lost 5 bases, leaving 9 bases of the junction unmatched. CDR1 is LGHDT, CDR2 YNNKEL, per germline (reference sequence).